The clone carrying this T cell receptor (beta chain) was picked up many times. Its antigen is undetermined. This entry is derived from a study of human T cells and chemical hapten exposure. Described time point: patch test 1, 2 weeks after DPC sensitization. As to treatment: therapeutic diphenylcyclopropenone sensitization with weekly scalp DPC. Total RNA was extracted from unfractionated whole blood. Trimming took 4 bases from V and 8 from J, leaving 17 bases between them. The germline CDR1 and CDR2 sequences are SEHNR and FQNEAQ (reference sequence). The CDR3 length is 14 residues. Individual cDNA molecules had unique molecular identifiers attached to them by the library. TCRdb recomputed calls from the RACE reads with MiXCR, one row per CDR3 protein. The repertoire includes about 35,000 distinct CDR3 sequences, 6% to 7% of them detected once, and 9.1% sits in the top ten. Overall study findings and caveats: DPC sensitization did not alter TCRs above 1 in 1000 frequency. Expanded TCRs produced significantly more large CDR3 similarity clusters than controls did.

This receptor was taken from a young woman with alopecia areata. Some clones in this sample may be carry-over from other donors' samples. The chain is built from TRBV7-9 and TRBJ2-5; D might be TRBD1 (5 bases). The starting material was whole blood, obtained in connection with sensitization to the hapten diphenylcyclopropenone (DPC). The CDR3 DNA reads TGTGCCAGCAGCTCTGACGGACAACTTCTAACCCAGTACTTC. It translates to CASSSDGQLLTQYF.